These 20 T cell receptor beta chains were sequenced from one sample in a study of cytomegalovirus exposure and HLA in healthy donors. PCR involved 60 Vbeta and 13 Jbeta primers. Some clones are missing from TCRdb's copy, which holds only in-frame ones; the method was immunoSEQ multiplex PCR. The sample holds about 130,000 clones; 65% to 80% are singletons and the top ten take around 13%. Sequenced sample: PBMCs. These receptors came from a woman between 35 and 50 years old in good health and CMV-seropositive.

The chain joins TRBV27 to TRBJ1-5; TRBD1 is a possible D gene (6 bases). The CDR3 spans 16 residues. Deletions cut 4 bases from V and 2 bases from J, with 15 bases between. The germline V gene encodes CDR1 MNHEY and CDR2 SMNVEV (reference sequence). CDR3 protein: CASSSVQGRGNQPQHF. Written as DNA, the CDR3 is TGTGCCAGCAGTTCAGTACAGGGTAGGGGCAATCAGCCCCAGCATTTT.

This clone was seen just once. This chain uses TRBV2 with TRBJ2-7; D perhaps matches TRBD2 (6 bases). V was trimmed by 2 bases and J by 1 base, leaving 9 bases between them. CDR3 length: 14 amino acids. Germline CDR1 is SNHLY and CDR2 is FYNNEI. The CDR3 DNA sequence: TGTGCCAGCAGTGAATATGGACTATCCTACGAGCAGTACTTC. Its protein is CASSEYGLSYEQYF.

The V call is TRBV4-1, the J call TRBJ1-2, with TRBD1 matching over 7 bases. There are 15 residues in the CDR3. V lost 0 bases, J lost 8 bases, and 9 bases stayed unmatched. Germline loops: CDR1 MGHRA, CDR2 YSYEKL. As DNA, the CDR3 is TGCGCCAGCAGCCAAGATCGATCAGGGGGATACGGCTACACCTTC. It codes for CASSQDRSGGYGYTF.

V usage is TRBV7-8 and J usage is TRBJ2-4, with D unclear. This CDR3 contains 14 residues. Trimming left V 3 bases short and J 0 bases short, with 6 bases between. Germline CDR1 is SGHVS and CDR2 is FQNEAQ. CDR3 DNA: TGTGCCAGCAGCTTCAAACAAGCCAAAAACATTCAGTACTTC. This gives the protein CASSFKQAKNIQYF.

This clone was detected a few times. The rearrangement uses TRBV28 and TRBJ1-2; D gene uncertain. The germline gives CDR1 MDHEN, CDR2 SYDVKM. CDR3 length: 11 residues. The V gene lost 3 bases and the J gene lost 7 bases, with 6 bases spanning the gap. DNA of the CDR3: TGTGCCAGCAGTTTGTCCAGTGGCTACACCTTC. Protein: CASSLSSGYTF.

This chain connects TRBV5-4 to TRBJ2-5; tentative D call: TRBD1 (6 bases). The length of the CDR3 is 15 residues. Per the germline V gene, CDR1 is SGHNT and CDR2 is YYREEE (reference sequence). The V end was cut by 1 base, the J end by 5 bases, with 15 bases between. The CDR3 protein is CASSLRIGQLETQYF. The CDR3 nucleotides are TGTGCCAGCAGCTTGCGTATTGGACAGTTGGAGACCCAGTACTTC.

V is TRBV5-4 and J is TRBJ2-1, with a weak D call TRBD2 (6 bases). Trimming stripped 3 bases from V and 5 bases from J, with 15 bases between. The CDR3 consists of 15 residues. Germline V gene sequence: CDR1 SGHNT, CDR2 YYREEE (reference sequence). CDR3 sequence (DNA): TGTGCCAGCAGCTCCCCAGGGAGCGGGCACAATGAGCAGTTCTTC. It specifies CASSSPGSGHNEQFF.

This chain joins TRBV6-6 and TRBJ2-3; D is unclear. In germline, CDR1 is MNHNY, CDR2 SVGAGI (reference sequence). The CDR3 runs 12 residues. Trimming left V 6 bases short and J 4 bases short, with 8 bases between. The CDR3 DNA sequence: TGTGCCAGCAGCAAGCCCGCAGATACGCAGTATTTT. This gives the protein CASSKPADTQYF.

This clone was recorded a few times. The chain recombines TRBV27 with TRBJ1-6; D is unresolved. Germline CDR1 MNHEY, CDR2 SMNVEV (reference sequence). CDR3 length: 12 amino acids. Between the trimmed V and J ends, which lost 6 bases and 5 bases, there was a span of 5 bases. In DNA form, the CDR3 reads TGTGCCAGCAGCTCTAATAATTCACCCCTCCACTTT. Amino acids: CASSSNNSPLHF.

A few counts support this clone. CDR3 coding DNA: TGTGCCATCAGTGACGGGGGACAAGAGACCCAGTACTTC. Its protein product is CAISDGGQETQYF. This sequence joins TRBV10-3 and TRBJ2-5, with TRBD2 as a possible D gene (6 bases). CDR3 size: 13 residues. Trimming shortened V by 3 bases and J by 2 bases, and 7 bases separated the two germline ends. Per the germline V gene, CDR1 is ENHRY and CDR2 is SYGVKD.

The J gene is TRBJ2-2, the V gene TRBV6-5; tentatively, D is TRBD1 (5 bases). The V and J ends lost 5 bases and 2 bases respectively, with 9 bases between them. Germline-derived CDR1 and CDR2 are MNHEY and SVGAGI. The CDR3 runs 14 residues. This chain's CDR3 is CASSRGQNTGELFF. The CDR3 DNA sequence: TGTGCCAGCAGTAGGGGCCAAAACACCGGGGAGCTGTTTTTT.

The chain is built from TRBV7-9 and TRBJ2-1; the D is unclear. The V gene lost 3 bases and the J gene lost 0 bases, with 6 bases spanning the gap. The CDR3 length is 14 residues. Germline V gene lookup returns CDR1 SEHNR and CDR2 FQNEAQ (reference sequence). CDR3 bases: TGTGCCAGCAGCTTGAGTATCTCCTACAATGAGCAGTTCTTC. Its protein is CASSLSISYNEQFF.

This clone was detected only a few times. J is TRBJ2-5 and V is TRBV5-1; TRBD2 might be the D (5 bases). The assigned J gene may be wrong: the sequence end matches TRBJ2-7 better. This CDR3 spans 14 amino acids. CDR1 is SGHRS and CDR2 is YFSETQ in the germline V gene. The CDR3 loop reads CASSLDRGYYEQYF. The DNA of the CDR3 is TGCGCCAGCAGCTTGGACCGGGGTTACTACGAGCAGTACTTC.

The rearrangement joins TRBV28 to TRBJ2-4; D may be TRBD2 (5 bases). Per the germline V gene, CDR1 is MDHEN and CDR2 is SYDVKM. The CDR3 is 16 residues long. V lost 2 bases and J lost 3, with 14 bases in between. The CDR3 sequence is CASSLNPARGKNIQYF. CDR3 sequence (DNA): TGTGCCAGCAGTTTAAACCCGGCCCGGGGCAAAAACATTCAGTACTTC.

This clone has a handful of counts. The chain has TRBV19 and TRBJ2-7; 8 nucleotides match TRBD1. Germline CDR1 is LNHDA and CDR2 is SQIVND (reference sequence). The CDR3 loop spans 15 amino acids. The V segment lost 6 bases and the J segment 3 bases; nucleotides outside the gene matches: 10. The CDR3 sequence: CASSQAPDRVYEQYF. The CDR3 DNA reads as TGTGCCAGTAGCCAAGCACCGGACAGGGTCTACGAGCAGTACTTC.

The J gene is TRBJ2-7, the V gene TRBV21-1; the table's TRBD2 call for D was not verified on the DNA. TRBV21-1 constitutes a pseudogene. The CDR3 length is 17 residues. In nucleotides, the CDR3 is TGTGCCAGCAGCAAAATTGGTACTAACCGGTACTCCTACGAGCAGTACTTC. Amino acids: CASSKIGTNRYSYEQYF.

The chain links TRBV11-2 to TRBJ2-5; D ambiguous. The CDR3 extends over 10 amino acids. V was trimmed by 4 bases and J by 5 bases, leaving 2 bases between them. CDR1 is SGHAT and CDR2 is FQNNGV in the germline V gene. DNA of the CDR3: TGTGCCAGCAGCTCGGAGACCCAGTACTTC. Translating gives CASSSETQYF.

The J gene is TRBJ2-1, the V gene TRBV1; TRBD1 reflects the table's D call only, with no check against the DNA. TRBV1 is a listed pseudogene. The CDR3 spans 13 residues. CDR3 region: CTSSWDRENEQFF. The CDR3 coding sequence is TGCACCAGCAGCTGGGACAGGGAAAATGAGCAGTTCTTC.

This chain joins TRBV5-1 and TRBJ1-1; no clear D gene. V lost 4 bases, J lost 2 bases, and 9 bases lay in between. The CDR3 totals 13 residues. The V gene's germline CDR1 is SGHRS and CDR2 YFSETQ. The CDR3: CASSPLSNTEAFF. DNA for the CDR3: TGCGCCAGCAGCCCCCTTAGCAACACTGAAGCTTTCTTT.

The chain couples TRBV14 to TRBJ1-2, with 8 positions matching TRBD1. This CDR3 has 16 residues. Unmatched junction bases numbered 4, after V lost 1 base and J lost 0 bases. The germline CDR1 and CDR2 sequences are SGHDN and FVKESK. CDR3 coding DNA: TGTGCCAGCAGCCAAGTAACAGGGGGACCTAACTATGGCTACACCTTC. This sequence encodes CASSQVTGGPNYGYTF.